The source of this TCR beta chain is a study of shared clonotypes between healthy human individuals. Study information: Per-donor plates numbered three CD4 naive, three CD4 memory, two CD8 naive and one CD8 memory.

This clone has a handful of counts. Its specificity is unknown. Study-wide results and caveats: The authors expected sequencing depth to affect clonotype sharing among donors.

Sorted-subset replicate PCR reactions contained approximately 190 ng DNA, corresponding to about 30,000 T cell genomes. The repertoire was sequenced with immunoSEQ multiplex PCR; TCRdb's copy has only in-frame clones and lacks some. The sample records hundreds of thousands of clones, less than 80% being singletons. All the donors were Caucasian adults who lived in Nashville, Tennessee. What was sequenced was memory CD4+ T cells sorted from blood. Noted subset: CD45RA-negative fraction. The sequence was obtained from a young woman in good health.

The CDR3 sequence: CASNHRRSSGNEQFF. The CDR3 region has the DNA TGTGCCAGCAATCACCGACGGAGTAGCGGCAATGAGCAGTTCTTC. The chain is built from TRBV2 and TRBJ2-1; possibly TRBD2 for D (6 bases). CDR3 length: 15 residues. The V gene lost 7 bases and the J gene lost 6 bases, with 19 bases spanning the gap. The germline gives CDR1 SNHLY, CDR2 FYNNEI.